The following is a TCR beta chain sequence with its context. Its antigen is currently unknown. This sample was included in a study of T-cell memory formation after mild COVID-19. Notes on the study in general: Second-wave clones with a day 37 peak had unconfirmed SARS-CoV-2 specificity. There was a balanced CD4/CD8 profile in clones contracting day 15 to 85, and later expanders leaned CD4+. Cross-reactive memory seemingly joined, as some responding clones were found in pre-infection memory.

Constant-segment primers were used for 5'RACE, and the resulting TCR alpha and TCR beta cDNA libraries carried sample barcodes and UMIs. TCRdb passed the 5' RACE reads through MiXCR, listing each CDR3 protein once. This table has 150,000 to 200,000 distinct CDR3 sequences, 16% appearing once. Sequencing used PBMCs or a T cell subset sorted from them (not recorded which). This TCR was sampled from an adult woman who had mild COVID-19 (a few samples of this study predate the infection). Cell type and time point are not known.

In DNA, the CDR3 is TGTGCCTCCCAGCGGGAGGCAGGCAATGAGCAGTTCTTC. Translating it yields CASQREAGNEQFF. The chain recombines TRBV24-1 with TRBJ2-1; 9 nucleotides agree with TRBD2. This CDR3 region has 13 residues. V was clipped by 12 bases and J by 6 bases; unmatched bases: 8. The germline V gene encodes CDR1 KGHDR and CDR2 SFDVKD.